Shown below are 18 T cell receptor beta chains from a single sample sequenced in a study of blood T cell repertoires in COVID-19. Assay: immunoSEQ multiplex PCR; the TCRdb copy retains only in-frame clones and omits some. The sample includes 250,000 or so clones, 90% of them seen just once. Sequenced: peripheral blood. These receptors originate from a woman in her sixties or seventies with COVID-19, enrolled during active disease.

The rearrangement links TRBV6-6 to TRBJ1-2, with TRBD1 matching 7 bases. CDR3 length equals 15 residues. Germline lookup yields CDR1 MNHNY and CDR2 SVGAGI (reference sequence). V shed 6 bases, J shed 4 bases, and the junction held 11 bases outside the gene matches. In DNA, the CDR3 is TGTGCCAGCAGCTCCGCCGGGACAGCTAGCTATGGCTACACCTTC. It yields the protein CASSSAGTASYGYTF.

The rearrangement uses TRBV7-9 and TRBJ2-1, with D possibly matching TRBD1 (6 bases). CDR1 is SEHNR and CDR2 is FQNEAQ in the germline V gene (reference sequence). V shed 2 bases and J shed 9 bases, with 14 bases lying between them. This CDR3 is 14 amino acids long. For the CDR3, the DNA is TGTGCCAGCAGCTTAAGGGACATAGCGCGTGAGCAGTTCTTC. This codes for CASSLRDIAREQFF.

This clone was seen just once. The genes are TRBV6-5 and TRBJ2-5; 7 bases align to TRBD1. This CDR3 region has 16 residues. The germline gives CDR1 MNHEY, CDR2 SVGAGI. The V and J ends lost 0 bases and 4 bases, in that order; junction bases with no gene match: 8. CDR3 in amino acids: CASSYSRTGGVETQYF. The CDR3 DNA reads as TGTGCCAGCAGTTACTCCCGGACAGGAGGAGTAGAGACCCAGTACTTC.

The chain combines TRBV19 with TRBJ1-5; weak D call: TRBD1 (5 bases). The CDR3 loop spans 14 amino acids. Germline CDR1 is LNHDA and CDR2 is SQIVND (reference sequence). The V end lost 5 bases, the J end lost 2 bases, and 10 bases lay between the germline ends. Here the CDR3 reads CASSSDSRNQPQHF. In DNA form, the CDR3 reads TGTGCCAGTAGTTCTGACAGCCGCAATCAGCCCCAGCATTTT. The whole variable domain, filled in from reference TRBV19 and TRBJ1-5, reads DGGITQSPKYLFRKEGQNVTLSCEQNLNHDAMYWYRQDPGQGLRLIYYSQIVNDFQKGDIAEGYSVSREKKESFPLTVTSAQKNPTAFYLCASSSDSRNQPQHFGDGTRLSIL.

A note on this clone: Within the sample, other DNA sequences also encode this same CDR3. The J gene is TRBJ1-2, the V gene TRBV9, with D perhaps matching TRBD1 (5 bases). Trimming pared 3 bases from V and 8 bases from J, leaving 11 bases between. The germline V gene encodes CDR1 SGDLS and CDR2 YYNGEE. This CDR3 contains 12 residues. Written as DNA, the CDR3 is TGTGCCAGCAGCGCTCAGGGAGGGGGCTACACCTTC. This codes for CASSAQGGGYTF. Based on the CDR3 plus reference TRBV9 and TRBJ1-2, the full variable domain is DSGVTQTPKHLITATGQRVTLRCSPRSGDLSVYWYQQSLDQGLQFLIQYYNGEERAKGNILERFSAQQFPDLHSELNLSSLELGDSALYFCASSAQGGGYTFGSGTRLTVV.

The chain recombines TRBV6-5 with TRBJ1-5; D is undetermined. The CDR3 length is 13 residues. Germline CDR1 is MNHEY and CDR2 is SVGAGI. V lost 3 bases and J lost 4, with 7 bases in between. As DNA, the CDR3 is TGTGCCAGCAGTTATCGGAGGAATCAGCCCCAGCATTTT. Translation: CASSYRRNQPQHF.

V gene TRBV9 combines with J gene TRBJ2-3, with D perhaps TRBD2 (7 bases). The CDR3 runs 16 residues. Germline V lookup: CDR1 SGDLS, CDR2 YYNGEE. The germline V and J ends were trimmed by 3 bases and 4 bases, with 18 bases remaining between them. For the CDR3, the DNA is TGTGCCAGCAGCGCTGGGTGGGGGGGCCCCTCAGATACGCAGTATTTT. It encodes CASSAGWGGPSDTQYF.

The V call is TRBV5-4, the J call TRBJ1-2; a weak D match, TRBD1 (5 bases). This CDR3 contains 13 residues. CDR1 is SGHNT, CDR2 YYREEE, per germline (reference sequence). The V end lost 6 bases, the J end lost 7 bases, and 16 bases lay between the germline ends. CDR3 nucleotide sequence: TGTGCCAGCACCACCCAGGGTTCGGGTGGCTACACCTTC. Translating it yields CASTTQGSGGYTF.

The rearrangement uses TRBV4-1 and TRBJ2-3; TRBD1 matches at 8 bases. This CDR3 spans 18 amino acids. Germline CDR1 is MGHRA and CDR2 is YSYEKL. The junction had 10 bases not matched to a gene; V was cut back by 0 bases and J by 2 bases. The CDR3 DNA sequence: TGCGCCAGCAGCCAAGAACCCCCCGGGACAGGAAACACAGATACGCAGTATTTT. Translated, it gives CASSQEPPGTGNTDTQYF.

This chain uses TRBV4-3 with TRBJ1-2, with D perhaps TRBD1 (5 bases). The CDR3 runs 15 residues. CDR1 and CDR2 from the germline V gene are LGHNA and YSLEER. Trimming removed 0 bases from V and 4 bases from J, with 12 bases in between. The CDR3 protein is CASSQDDRQGYGYTF. In nucleotides, the CDR3 is TGCGCCAGCAGCCAAGATGATAGGCAGGGCTATGGCTACACCTTC.

The V and J genes are TRBV7-2 and TRBJ2-1, with TRBD2 matching 7 bases. This CDR3 has 16 amino acids. The germline V gene encodes CDR1 SGHTA and CDR2 FQGNSA. Trimming removed 1 base from V and 2 bases from J; junction bases left unmatched: 5. The CDR3 spells CASSLVGGGTYNEQFF. In DNA form, the CDR3 reads TGTGCCAGCAGCTTAGTTGGGGGGGGGACCTACAATGAGCAGTTCTTC.

This clone was seen a handful of times. The chain joins TRBV4-1 to TRBJ1-6; 9 nucleotides line up with TRBD1. After removal of 1 base from V and 8 bases from J, the junction contained 9 bases not matched to a gene. This CDR3 has 17 residues. CDR1 is MGHRA and CDR2 is YSYEKL in the germline V gene. The CDR3 DNA follows: TGCGCCAGCAGCCAAGTAAAGAGGACAGGGGCTCATTCACCCCTCCACTTT. Its translation: CASSQVKRTGAHSPLHF.

The rearrangement uses TRBV2 and TRBJ2-5; possible D gene TRBD2, 6 bases. The CDR3 sequence is 12 residues long. Germline V gives CDR1 SNHLY, CDR2 FYNNEI. The V and J ends lost 6 bases and 4 bases respectively, with 9 bases between them. This CDR3 is CASRREAETQYF. CDR3 DNA: TGTGCCAGCAGGAGGGAGGCAGAGACCCAGTACTTC.

The V and J genes are TRBV3-1 (or the pseudogene TRBV3-2) and TRBJ2-3, with a tentative D call TRBD2 (6 bases). V was trimmed by 4 bases and J by 0 bases, leaving 11 bases between them. The CDR3 has 15 amino acids. The germline V gene has CDR1 LGHDT and CDR2 YNNKEL (reference sequence). The DNA of the CDR3 is TGTGCCAGCAGCCCGGGCGGGACTAGCACAGATACGCAGTATTTT. This gives the protein CASSPGGTSTDTQYF.

The V gene is TRBV4-1, the J gene TRBJ1-2; 10 bases fit TRBD1. Germline V gives CDR1 MGHRA, CDR2 YSYEKL. The CDR3 has 16 residues. V was clipped by 0 bases and J by 6 bases; unmatched bases: 7. CDR3 residues: CASSQDPGTGVNGYTF. The CDR3 DNA sequence: TGCGCCAGCAGCCAAGATCCGGGGACAGGGGTGAATGGCTACACCTTC.

The CDR3 here is CASSPQPNSPLHF. CDR3 DNA sequence: TGTGCCAGCTCACCACAGCCGAATTCACCCCTCCACTTT. This chain joins TRBV18 and TRBJ1-6; D ambiguous. The CDR3 has 13 amino acids. CDR1 and CDR2 (germline): KGHSH, LQKENI. The germline V and J ends were trimmed by 1 base and 7 bases, with 5 bases remaining between them.

This chain uses TRBV5-4 with TRBJ1-1; 7 bases map to TRBD1. The CDR3 loop spans 15 amino acids. V was pared by 0 bases and J by 4 bases, with 6 bases of the junction left unmatched. Germline V gene sequence: CDR1 SGHNT, CDR2 YYREEE (reference sequence). For the CDR3, the DNA is TGTGCCAGCAGCTTGGCAGTGACAGGGAGCACTGAAGCTTTCTTT. Translated, it gives CASSLAVTGSTEAFF.

This sequence joins TRBV7-2 and TRBJ2-5; TRBD1 matches 9 bases. This CDR3 region has 15 residues. The ends lost 4 bases at V and 1 base at J; junction bases unmatched: 4. Germline loops: CDR1 SGHTA, CDR2 FQGNSA. CDR3 residues: CASSYRQGVQETQYF. The CDR3 nucleotides read TGTGCCAGCAGCTATAGACAGGGGGTCCAAGAGACCCAGTACTTC.